Presented here are 9 T cell receptor beta chains from one specimen sequenced in a study of PD-L1 blockade in urothelial cancer. Generated by immunoSEQ multiplex PCR, the TCRdb table keeps only in-frame clones and is missing some. Here the sample spans approximately 58,000 clones, 82% being singletons. The sample here was PBMCs, taken around atezolizumab (anti-PD-L1) treatment. Receptor source: an older man with urothelial cancer.

The chain combines TRBV19 with TRBJ1-5, with 7 bases matching TRBD1. This CDR3 is 14 amino acids long. CDR1 is LNHDA, CDR2 SQIVND, per germline (reference sequence). The V gene end was trimmed by 7 bases and the J gene end by 2 bases; junction bases not matched to a gene: 5. In nucleotides, the CDR3 is TGTGCCAGTAACAGGGGAGAAGGCAATCAGCCCCAGCATTTT. Protein product: CASNRGEGNQPQHF.

The rearrangement uses TRBV11-2 and TRBJ2-6; maybe TRBD1 (7 bases). Trimming shortened V by 6 bases and J by 2 bases, and 17 bases separated the two germline ends. This CDR3 is 17 amino acids long. Germline loops: CDR1 SGHAT, CDR2 FQNNGV. This CDR3 is CASRSHRGGAGANVLTF. In nucleotides, the CDR3 is TGTGCCAGCAGATCACACAGGGGAGGTGCTGGGGCCAACGTCCTGACTTTC. Full variable domain (missing parts from reference TRBV11-2 and TRBJ2-6): EAGVAQSPRYKIIEKRQSVAFWCNPISGHATLYWYQQILGQGPKLLIQFQNNGVVDDSQLPKDRFSAERLKGVDSTLKIQPAKLEDSAVYLCASRSHRGGAGANVLTFGAGSRLTVL.

This clone came up once. The chain couples TRBV6-5 to TRBJ1-2; 8 nucleotides match TRBD1. Germline loops: CDR1 MNHEY, CDR2 SVGAGI. The CDR3 is made up of 12 amino acids. J lost 6 bases, V lost 7 bases, and 4 bases had no gene match. The CDR3: CASTRTGNGYTF. The CDR3, as DNA: TGTGCCAGCACTCGGACAGGGAATGGCTACACCTTC.

The rearrangement uses TRBV4-1 and TRBJ1-4, with D hard to call. Germline CDR1 MGHRA, CDR2 YSYEKL. This CDR3 is built from 18 residues. Trimming removed 6 bases at V and 5 bases at J, with 25 bases between. The CDR3 loop is CASRGGPLGRKVNEKLFF. DNA for the CDR3: TGCGCCAGCAGGGGAGGTCCTTTAGGGCGGAAAGTCAATGAAAAACTGTTTTTT.

The chain is built from TRBV10-3 and TRBJ1-1; D is perhaps TRBD1 (5 bases). Germline V gene lookup returns CDR1 ENHRY and CDR2 SYGVKD. V lost 0 bases, J lost 8 bases, and 13 bases lay in between. The CDR3 extends over 14 amino acids. CDR3 DNA: TGTGCCATCAGTGAGTCGCAGGGCAGATCAGAAGCTTTCTTT. This encodes CAISESQGRSEAFF.

The V and J genes are TRBV6-5 and TRBJ2-1; 9 positions match TRBD2. The CDR3 loop spans 15 amino acids. Germline V gives CDR1 MNHEY, CDR2 SVGAGI. Trimming removed 6 bases from V and 9 bases from J; junction bases left unmatched: 12. CDR3 protein: CASRPLAGREGEQFF. DNA for the CDR3: TGTGCCAGCAGACCCCTAGCGGGAAGAGAGGGTGAGCAGTTCTTC.

The chain couples TRBV6-6 to TRBJ2-1; 10 bases align to TRBD2. In germline, CDR1 is MNHNY, CDR2 SVGAGI (reference sequence). The CDR3 is 15 residues long. Losses at the gene ends were 4 bases for V and 8 bases for J; bases not matched to a gene: 8. The CDR3: CASSFQAGGQYEQFF. The CDR3 DNA reads TGTGCCAGCAGTTTCCAAGCGGGAGGGCAGTATGAGCAGTTCTTC.

This clone occurred once. Other DNA sequences in this sample translate to the same CDR3. The genes are TRBV11-2 and TRBJ2-7; 13 bases are a match to TRBD2. Per germline, CDR1 SGHAT and CDR2 FQNNGV. The V and J ends lost 4 bases and 4 bases, in that order; junction bases with no gene match: 4. The CDR3 has 15 residues. The DNA of the CDR3 is TGTGCCAGCAGCTCCTGGACTAGCGGGAGTTACGAGCAGTACTTC. This sequence encodes CASSSWTSGSYEQYF. Full variable domain (outside the CDR3, taken from reference TRBV11-2 and TRBJ2-7): EAGVAQSPRYKIIEKRQSVAFWCNPISGHATLYWYQQILGQGPKLLIQFQNNGVVDDSQLPKDRFSAERLKGVDSTLKIQPAKLEDSAVYLCASSSWTSGSYEQYFGPGTRLTVT.

The rearrangement links TRBV7-2 to TRBJ2-2; D is perhaps TRBD2 (6 bases). Trimming took 3 bases from V and 5 from J, leaving 19 bases between them. The germline V gene encodes CDR1 SGHTA and CDR2 FQGNSA. This CDR3 region has 17 residues. In DNA form, the CDR3 reads TGTGCCAGCAGCTTGGGATTCGGGAGAGGTTCAACCGGGGAGCTGTTTTTT. Encoded protein: CASSLGFGRGSTGELFF.